These T cell receptor beta chains were read from a single sample in a study of technical replicates of blood from a few donors. Method: immunoSEQ multiplex PCR; TCRdb's copy keeps in-frame clones and lacks some. The sample consists of more than 15,000 clones, around nine tenths of them appearing once. The sample was PBMCs. These receptors came from a human donor in good health. Both conserved end residues are part of each CDR3. Each record gives: J gene, D gene, V gene, clone size, CDR3 protein, CDR3 DNA. A D gene is named only where the DNA matches it firmly. Rows may omit the clone size; those that give it use once, few, many or a size class.

>TRBJ1-1|NA|TRBV7-9|few
CASSNQQQNTEAFF
TGTGCCAGCAGCAACCAACAGCAGAACACTGAAGCTTTCTTT
>TRBJ1-2|TRBD1|TRBV10-3|NA
CAISETGADYGYTF
TGTGCCATCAGTGAGACAGGGGCGGACTATGGCTACACCTTC
>TRBJ2-2|NA|TRBV7-2|few
CASSLGGRDTGELFF
TGTGCCAGCAGCTTAGGAGGCAGGGACACCGGGGAGCTGTTTTTT
>TRBJ2-2|TRBD2|TRBV11-2|NA
CASSSGLAGGTGELFF
TGTGCCAGCAGCTCGGGACTAGCGGGAGGTACCGGGGAGCTGTTTTTT
>TRBJ2-6|TRBD2|TRBV19|once
CATAGLAGGTSGANVLTF
TGTGCCACCGCGGGGCTAGCGGGAGGGACCTCTGGGGCCAACGTCCTGACTTTC
>TRBJ2-7|NA|TRBV7-6|NA
CASSFELRSYEQYF
TGTGCCAGCAGCTTTGAATTGAGATCCTACGAGCAGTACTTC
>TRBJ2-7|NA|TRBV9|NA
CASSSGIHYEQYF
TGTGCCAGCAGCTCGGGGATTCACTACGAGCAGTACTTC
>TRBJ2-5|NA|TRBV6-5|NA
CASSYQGRWETQYF
TGTGCCAGCAGTTACCAGGGGCGCTGGGAGACCCAGTACTTC
>TRBJ2-1|TRBD2|TRBV7-9|NA
CASSHLAGGSIEQFF
TGTGCCAGCAGCCACCTAGCGGGAGGCAGTATTGAGCAGTTCTTC
>TRBJ1-4|TRBD1|TRBV10-3|few
CAIRGSQGAGEKLFF
TGTGCCATCAGGGGATCACAGGGGGCGGGTGAAAAACTGTTTTTT
>TRBJ2-1|NA|TRBV7-2|NA
CASSPLTPGEQFF
TGTGCCAGCAGCCCCCTGACCCCGGGTGAGCAGTTCTTC
>TRBJ2-7|TRBD2|TRBV4-2|NA
CASSHGLARTPSEQYF
TGTGCCAGCAGCCACGGACTAGCCCGTACACCGTCCGAGCAGTACTTC
>TRBJ2-1|TRBD1|TRBV11-3|NA
CASSPSTGSGNEQFF
TGTGCCAGCAGCCCTTCGACAGGGTCGGGCAATGAGCAGTTCTTC
>TRBJ2-5|NA|TRBV7-3|NA
CASSSLGTPKETQYF
TGTGCCAGCAGCTCCCTAGGGACACCCAAAGAGACCCAGTACTTC
>TRBJ2-5|TRBD2|TRBV7-8|NA
CASSSPGLAGLKTQYF
TGTGCCAGCAGCTCCCCGGGACTAGCGGGATTAAAGACCCAGTACTTC
>TRBJ1-3|NA|TRBV6-1|NA
CASSVTGSGNTIYF
TGTGCCAGCAGTGTCACGGGGTCTGGAAACACCATATATTTT
>TRBJ1-5|NA|TRBV2|NA
CASIQDGGQPQHF
TGTGCCAGCATTCAAGACGGGGGTCAGCCCCAGCATTTT
>TRBJ2-7|NA|TRBV4-1|NA
CASSPTGDSYEQYF
TGCGCCAGCAGCCCCACGGGAGACTCCTACGAGCAGTACTTC
>TRBJ2-5|NA|TRBV7-2|NA
CASSRQRGGQETQYF
TGTGCCAGCAGCCGGCAGAGAGGGGGCCAAGAGACCCAGTACTTC
>TRBJ2-3|NA|TRBV7-7|NA
CASSLGTGATDTQYF
TGTGCCAGCAGCTTAGGTACAGGCGCCACAGATACGCAGTATTTT
>TRBJ2-2|TRBD1|TRBV5-1|NA
CASSLVLGTANTGELFF
TGCGCCAGCAGCTTGGTACTAGGGACAGCGAACACCGGGGAGCTGTTTTTT
>TRBJ2-7|NA|TRBV5-1|NA
CASSLEDYTSYEQYF
TGCGCCAGCAGCTTGGAAGACTACACTTCGTACGAGCAGTACTTC
>TRBJ2-3|NA|TRBV6-5|NA
CASSYSRSTDTQYF
TGTGCCAGCAGTTATAGCAGAAGCACAGATACGCAGTATTTT
>TRBJ1-5|TRBD1|TRBV2|NA
CASSGGQGYQPQHF
TGTGCCAGCAGTGGGGGACAGGGTTATCAGCCCCAGCATTTT
>TRBJ2-3|NA|TRBV4-1|NA
CASSPGGGEDTQYF
TGCGCCAGCAGCCCCGGTGGAGGCGAGGATACGCAGTATTTT
>TRBJ2-3|TRBD2|TRBV6-1|NA
CASSERLAGVKDTQYF
TGTGCCAGCAGTGAGCGGCTAGCGGGAGTTAAAGATACGCAGTATTTT
>TRBJ2-3|NA|TRBV14|NA
CASSPWGRVTDTQYF
TGTGCCAGCAGCCCATGGGGGCGGGTCACAGATACGCAGTATTTT
>TRBJ1-2|NA|TRBV28|NA
CASSRQREYGYTF
TGTGCCAGCAGTCGACAGCGGGAGTATGGCTACACCTTC
>TRBJ1-1|TRBD1|TRBV27|NA
CASSLKGTGFTEAFF
TGTGCCAGCAGTTTAAAAGGGACAGGGTTTACTGAAGCTTTCTTT
>TRBJ2-1|TRBD2|TRBV9|NA
CASAWSASGSRSEQFF
TGTGCCAGCGCCTGGTCCGCTAGCGGGAGCAGGAGTGAGCAGTTCTTC
>TRBJ2-3|TRBD2|TRBV6-4|NA
CASSDRGLDTDTQYF
TGTGCCAGCAGTGACAGGGGACTAGACACAGATACGCAGTATTTT
>TRBJ2-1|NA|TRBV27|NA
CASSLNYNNNEQFF
TGTGCCAGCAGTTTAAATTACAACAACAATGAGCAGTTCTTC
>TRBJ1-4|TRBD1|TRBV5-1|NA
CASSLDRGNEKLFF
TGCGCCAGCAGCTTGGACAGGGGAAACGAAAAACTGTTTTTT
>TRBJ1-2|TRBD1|TRBV27|NA
CASSKQAGTVYGYTF
TGTGCCAGCAGTAAACAAGCCGGGACAGTCTATGGCTACACCTTC
>TRBJ2-5|NA|TRBV5-4|once
CASSPTVEETQYF
TGTGCCAGCAGCCCCACCGTGGAGGAGACCCAGTACTTC
>TRBJ2-3|NA|TRBV9|NA
CASSVIERTDTQYF
TGTGCCAGCAGCGTAATAGAACGCACAGATACGCAGTATTTT
>TRBJ2-3|NA|TRBV5-1|NA
CASSFTNPTGGDTQYF
TGCGCCAGCAGCTTTACTAATCCGACTGGGGGGGATACGCAGTATTTT
>TRBJ2-1|NA|TRBV2|NA
CASSEASLAIYNEQFF
TGTGCCAGCAGTGAAGCGTCACTAGCCATCTACAATGAGCAGTTCTTC
>TRBJ2-1|TRBD2|TRBV9|NA
CASSVLLAPTYNEQFF
TGTGCCAGCAGCGTACTACTAGCGCCAACTTACAATGAGCAGTTCTTC
>TRBJ1-5|TRBD1|TRBV6-1|NA
CASSEDRGPSNQPQHF
TGTGCCAGCAGTGAAGACAGGGGCCCTAGCAATCAGCCCCAGCATTTT
>TRBJ2-1|TRBD2|TRBV6-4|NA
CASSDSGTSNEQFF
TGTGCCAGCAGTGACTCCGGGACTAGCAATGAGCAGTTCTTC